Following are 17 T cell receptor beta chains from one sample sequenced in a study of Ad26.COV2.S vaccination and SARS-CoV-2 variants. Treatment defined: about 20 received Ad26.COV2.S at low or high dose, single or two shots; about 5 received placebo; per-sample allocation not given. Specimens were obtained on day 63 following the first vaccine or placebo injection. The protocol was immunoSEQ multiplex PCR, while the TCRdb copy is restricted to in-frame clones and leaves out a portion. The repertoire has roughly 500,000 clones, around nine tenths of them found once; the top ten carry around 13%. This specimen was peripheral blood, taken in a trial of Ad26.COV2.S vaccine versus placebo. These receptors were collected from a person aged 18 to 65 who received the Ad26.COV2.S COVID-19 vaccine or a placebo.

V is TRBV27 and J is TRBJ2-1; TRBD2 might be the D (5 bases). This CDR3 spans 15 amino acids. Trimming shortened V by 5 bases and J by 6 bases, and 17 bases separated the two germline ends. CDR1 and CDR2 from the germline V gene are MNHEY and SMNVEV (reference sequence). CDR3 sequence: CASSPRWTDFNEQFF. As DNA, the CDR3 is TGTGCCAGCAGTCCGCGCTGGACGGACTTCAATGAGCAGTTCTTC.

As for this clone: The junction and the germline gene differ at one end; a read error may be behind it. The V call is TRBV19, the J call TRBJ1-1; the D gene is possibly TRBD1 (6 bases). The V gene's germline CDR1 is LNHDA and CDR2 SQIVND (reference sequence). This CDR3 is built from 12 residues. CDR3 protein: CASSPRTAVLHF. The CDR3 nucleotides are TGTGCCAGTAGTCCGCGGACAGCGGTCCTTCACTTT.

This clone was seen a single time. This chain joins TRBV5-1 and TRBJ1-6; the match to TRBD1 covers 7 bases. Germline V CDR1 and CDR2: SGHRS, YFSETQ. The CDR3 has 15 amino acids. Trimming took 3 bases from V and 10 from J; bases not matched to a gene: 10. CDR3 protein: CASSSKTGENSPLHF. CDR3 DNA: TGCGCCAGCAGCTCGAAAACAGGGGAGAACTCACCCCTCCACTTT.

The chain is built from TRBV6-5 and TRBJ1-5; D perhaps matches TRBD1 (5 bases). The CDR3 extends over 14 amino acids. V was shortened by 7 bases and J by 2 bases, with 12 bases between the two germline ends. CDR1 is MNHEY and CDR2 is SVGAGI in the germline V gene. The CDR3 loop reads CASTAMGGNQPQHF. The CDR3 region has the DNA TGTGCCAGCACCGCCATGGGGGGCAATCAGCCCCAGCATTTT.

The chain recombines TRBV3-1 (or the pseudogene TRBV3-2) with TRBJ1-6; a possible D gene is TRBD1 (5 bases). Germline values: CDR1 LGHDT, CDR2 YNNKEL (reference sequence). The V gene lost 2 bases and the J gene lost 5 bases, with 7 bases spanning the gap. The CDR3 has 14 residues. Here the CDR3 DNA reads TGTGCCAGCAGCCAAAGACAGAATAATTCACCCCTCCACTTT. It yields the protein CASSQRQNNSPLHF.

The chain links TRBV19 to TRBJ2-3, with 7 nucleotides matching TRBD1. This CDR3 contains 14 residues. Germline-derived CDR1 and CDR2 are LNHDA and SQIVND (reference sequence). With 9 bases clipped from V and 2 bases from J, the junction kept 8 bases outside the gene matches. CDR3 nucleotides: TGTGCCAGCGCATGGGACAGTTACACAGATACGCAGTATTTT. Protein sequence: CASAWDSYTDTQYF.

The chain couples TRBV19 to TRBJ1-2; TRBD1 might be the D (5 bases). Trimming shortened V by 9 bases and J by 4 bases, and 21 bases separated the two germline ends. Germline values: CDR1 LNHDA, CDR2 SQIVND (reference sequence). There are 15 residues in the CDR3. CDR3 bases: TGTGCCAGCGCCACACCCGTTGGGGGATCCTATGGCTACACCTTC. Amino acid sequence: CASATPVGGSYGYTF.

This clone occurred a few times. The CDR3 coding sequence is TGTGCCAGCAGTTACCCGGACAAGTACGAGCAGTACTTC. Translating gives CASSYPDKYEQYF. The rearrangement links TRBV6-5 to TRBJ2-7, with D tentatively TRBD1 (5 bases). The CDR3 loop spans 13 amino acids. Trimming took 2 bases from V and 4 from J, leaving 9 bases between them. CDR1 is MNHEY and CDR2 is SVGAGI in the germline V gene.

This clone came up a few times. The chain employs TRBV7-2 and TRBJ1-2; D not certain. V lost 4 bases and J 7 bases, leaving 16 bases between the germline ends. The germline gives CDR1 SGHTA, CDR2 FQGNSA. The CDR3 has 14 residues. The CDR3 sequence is CASSSSRSSGGYTF. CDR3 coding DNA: TGTGCCAGCAGCTCCAGCCGGAGTTCGGGTGGCTACACCTTC.

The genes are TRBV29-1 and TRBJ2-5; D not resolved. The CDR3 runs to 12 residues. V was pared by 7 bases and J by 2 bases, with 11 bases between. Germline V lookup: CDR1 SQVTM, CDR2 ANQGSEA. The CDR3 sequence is CSAGRQQETQYF. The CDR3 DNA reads TGCAGCGCCGGTCGCCAACAAGAGACCCAGTACTTC.

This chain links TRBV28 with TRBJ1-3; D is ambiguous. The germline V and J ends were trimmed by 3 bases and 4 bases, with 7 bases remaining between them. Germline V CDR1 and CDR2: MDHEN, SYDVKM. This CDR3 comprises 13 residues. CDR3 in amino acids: CASSFTVGNTIYF. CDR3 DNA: TGTGCCAGCAGTTTTACAGTCGGAAACACCATATATTTT.

The CDR3 loop is CASSLRDRGYGYTF. CDR3 nucleotide sequence: TGTGCCAGCAGTCTTAGGGACAGGGGCTATGGCTACACCTTC. V is TRBV6-5 and J is TRBJ1-2; the match to TRBD1 covers 10 bases. V was pared by 5 bases and J by 4 bases, with 4 bases of the junction left unmatched. There are 14 residues in the CDR3. The germline CDR1 and CDR2 sequences are MNHEY and SVGAGI.

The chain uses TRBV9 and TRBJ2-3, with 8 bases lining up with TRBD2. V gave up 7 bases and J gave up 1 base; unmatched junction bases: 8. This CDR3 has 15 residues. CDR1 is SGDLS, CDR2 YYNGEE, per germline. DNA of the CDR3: TGTGCCAGCTGCCGCGGGAGGTCAGGCACAGATACGCAGTATTTT. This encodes CASCRGRSGTDTQYF. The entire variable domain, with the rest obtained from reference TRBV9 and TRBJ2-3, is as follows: DSGVTQTPKHLITATGQRVTLRCSPRSGDLSVYWYQQSLDQGLQFLIQYYNGEERAKGNILERFSAQQFPDLHSELNLSSLELGDSALYFCASCRGRSGTDTQYFGPGTRLTVL.

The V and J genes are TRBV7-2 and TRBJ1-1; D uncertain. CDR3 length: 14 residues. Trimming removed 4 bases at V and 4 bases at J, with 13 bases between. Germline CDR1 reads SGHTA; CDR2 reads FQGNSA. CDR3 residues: CASSSVGPGTEAFF. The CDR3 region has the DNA TGTGCCAGCAGCTCCGTTGGGCCCGGCACTGAAGCTTTCTTT.

CDR3 nucleotide sequence: TGTGCCACCCTTGGACAGGGGGACACCGGGGAGCTGTTTTTT. This encodes CATLGQGDTGELFF. The gene calls are TRBV24-1 and TRBJ2-2, with TRBD1 identical over 10 bases. CDR1 is KGHDR, CDR2 SFDVKD, per germline. J was trimmed by 3 bases and V by 9 bases; bases with no gene match: 3. The CDR3 sequence is 14 residues long.

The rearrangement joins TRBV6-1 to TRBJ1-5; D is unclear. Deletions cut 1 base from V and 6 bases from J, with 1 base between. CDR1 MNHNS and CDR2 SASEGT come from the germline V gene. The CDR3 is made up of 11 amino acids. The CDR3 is CASSEVQPQHF. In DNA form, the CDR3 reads TGTGCCAGCAGTGAAGTTCAGCCCCAGCATTTT.

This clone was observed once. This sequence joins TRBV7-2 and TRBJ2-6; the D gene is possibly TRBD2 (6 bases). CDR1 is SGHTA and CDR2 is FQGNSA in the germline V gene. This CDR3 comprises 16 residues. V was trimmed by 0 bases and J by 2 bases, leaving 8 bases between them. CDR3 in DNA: TGTGCCAGCAGCTTAGCGGGGGGTACTGGGGCCAACGTCCTGACTTTC. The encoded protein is CASSLAGGTGANVLTF.